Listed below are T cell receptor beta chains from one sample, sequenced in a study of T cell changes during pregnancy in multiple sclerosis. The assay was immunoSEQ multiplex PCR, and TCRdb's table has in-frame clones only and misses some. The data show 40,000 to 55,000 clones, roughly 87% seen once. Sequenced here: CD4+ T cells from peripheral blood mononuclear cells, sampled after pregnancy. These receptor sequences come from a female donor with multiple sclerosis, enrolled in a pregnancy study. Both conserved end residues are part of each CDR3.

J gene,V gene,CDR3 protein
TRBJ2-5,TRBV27,CASSSPGLGETQYF
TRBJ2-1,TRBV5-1,CASSLGLAGGLDEQFF
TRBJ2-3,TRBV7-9,CASSQDRGGDTQYF
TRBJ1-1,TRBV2,CASSADREAFF
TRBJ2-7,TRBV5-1,CASSRTAEQYEQYF
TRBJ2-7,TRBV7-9,CASSSDRAQLYEQYF
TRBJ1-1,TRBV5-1,CASSLSPGQGTEAFF
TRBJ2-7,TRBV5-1,CASSSGGGLEQYF
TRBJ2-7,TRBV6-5,CASSYRDRGTYEQYF
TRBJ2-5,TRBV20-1,CSAPRQETQYF
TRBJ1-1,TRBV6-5,CASTRGGSNTEAFF
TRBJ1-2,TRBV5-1,CASSLGAGADGYTF
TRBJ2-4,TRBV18,CASSPPRYARGNIQYF
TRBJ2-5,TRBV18,CASSPPSSLETQYF
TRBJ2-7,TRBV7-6,CASSPQLGVGYEQYF
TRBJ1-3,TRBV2,CASSVETGYSGNTIYF
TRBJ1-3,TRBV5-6,CASSLVGQGVTIYF
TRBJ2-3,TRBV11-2,CASSSTAGVKDTQYF
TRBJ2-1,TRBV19,CASLDRGNEQFF
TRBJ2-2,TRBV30,CAWAGQPTGELFF
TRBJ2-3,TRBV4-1,CASSQAAGTPFRGQYF
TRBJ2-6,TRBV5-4,CASSIGGPGANVLTF
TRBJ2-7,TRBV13,CASSSRQGEQYF
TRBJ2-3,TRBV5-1,CASSLERTSGSATDTQYF
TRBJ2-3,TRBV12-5,CASGLVLGPTDTQYF
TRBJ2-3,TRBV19,CASSPRGRGAGLTDTQYF
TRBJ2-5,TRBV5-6,CASSVHRSQETQYF
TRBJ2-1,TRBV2,CASDGERANEQFF
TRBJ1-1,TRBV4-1,CASSRTGGTEAFF
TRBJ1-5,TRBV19,CASTLEAGSQPQHF
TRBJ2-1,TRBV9,CASSVGGTSAGEQFF
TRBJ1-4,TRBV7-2,CASSLAQTNEKLFF
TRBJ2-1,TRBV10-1,CASSEGSASYNEQFF
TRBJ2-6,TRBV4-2,CASSQEVGVGANVLTF
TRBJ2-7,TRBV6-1,CASNDRGNSYEQYF
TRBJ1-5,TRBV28,CASSRTTGGYQPQHF
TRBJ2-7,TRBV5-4,CASSSPGLSYEQYF
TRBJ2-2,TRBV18,CASSPAASRVTGELFF
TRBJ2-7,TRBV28,CASSSGQGTYEQYF
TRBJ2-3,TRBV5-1,CASGRQGRDTQYF
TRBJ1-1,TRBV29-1,CSAGEGDTEAFF
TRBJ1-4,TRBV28,CASSLYGTGGVVGEKLFF
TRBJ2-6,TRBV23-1,CASSQRTGEPSGANVLTF
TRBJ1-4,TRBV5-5,CASSRQGPNEKLFF
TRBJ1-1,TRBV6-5,CASSYERNTEAFF